These T cell receptor beta chains were read from a single sample in a study of post-analysis software for immune sequencing data. Using its own MiXCR run on the PCR reads, TCRdb lists one record per CDR3 protein. The sample holds about 540,000 distinct CDR3 sequences, under 40% seen once. Sequenced input: blood. These receptors were obtained from a girl younger than 18 with multiple sclerosis. Both conserved end residues are part of each CDR3. The D gene is left open where the match is weak. Not every row has a clone size; where given, it reads once, few, many or a size class.

D | J | V | size | CDR3 | DNA
- | TRBJ1-4 | TRBV20-1 | - | CSARTVPNEKRFF | TGCAGTGCGAGGACAGTCCCTAATGAAAAACGGTTTTTT
- | TRBJ1-5 | TRBV7-8 | few | CASSLAQAHSNQPQHF | TGTGCCAGCAGCTTAGCACAGGCCCATAGCAATCAGCCCCAGCATTTT
TRBD1 | TRBJ2-1 | TRBV20-1 | few | CSASGQGSYNEQFF | TGCAGTGCTTCCGGACAGGGGTCCTACAATGAGCAGTTCTTC
- | TRBJ1-3 | TRBV5-1 | once | CASSLGLSGNTIYF | TGCGCCAGCAGCTTGGGCCTGTCTGGAAACACCATATATTTT
TRBD2 | TRBJ2-7 | TRBV10-3 | - | CAIRPGLAGGLTYNEQYF | TGTGCCATCAGGCCGGGACTAGCGGGGGGACTAACTTACAATGAGCAGTACTTC
- | TRBJ2-3 | TRBV15 | - | CATSTRRGEGADTQYF | TGTGCCACCAGCACTCGTAGGGGGGAGGGCGCAGATACGCAGTATTTT
TRBD2 | TRBJ2-7 | TRBV20-1 | - | CSARLAGGLLSYNEQYF | TGCAGTGCCCGACTAGCGGGGGGGCTCTTATCCTACAATGAGCAGTACTTC
- | TRBJ2-7 | TRBV3-1 | - | CASSQVGFYNEQYF | TGTGCCAGCAGCCAAGTGGGCTTCTACAATGAGCAGTACTTC
- | TRBJ1-2 | TRBV5-6 | - | CVSSLALQGSNYGYTF | TGTGTCAGCAGCTTAGCCCTACAGGGATCCAACTATGGCTACACCTTC
- | TRBJ2-5 | TRBV5-1 | - | CASSLVPAQETQYF | TGCGCCAGCAGCTTGGTGCCAGCTCAAGAGACCCAGTACTTC
- | TRBJ2-7 | TRBV13 | - | CASNPRRRGNEQYF | TGTGCCAGCAACCCACGGAGGAGGGGGAACGAGCAGTACTTC
TRBD1 | TRBJ2-7 | TRBV29-1 | - | CSVEDRRDRPYEQYF | TGCAGCGTTGAAGATCGTCGGGACAGACCCTACGAGCAGTACTTC
- | TRBJ1-6 | TRBV7-2 | - | CASSLVGGAAYNSPLHF | TGTGCCAGCAGCTTAGTGGGGGGCGCAGCCTATAATTCACCCCTCCACTTT
- | TRBJ1-5 | TRBV15 | - | CATSRVFPGASNQPQHF | TGTGCCACCAGCAGAGTCTTTCCAGGGGCAAGCAATCAGCCCCAGCATTTT
- | TRBJ2-7 | TRBV4-1 | - | CASSPGHAFGEQYF | TGCGCCAGCAGCCCGGGACATGCCTTCGGCGAGCAGTACTTC
- | TRBJ2-3 | TRBV20-1 | few | CSARGLPFTDTQYF | TGCAGTGCTAGGGGCCTCCCATTCACAGATACGCAGTATTTT
TRBD2 | TRBJ2-1 | TRBV5-1 | few | CASSGGLAASNEQFF | TGCGCCAGCAGCGGAGGACTAGCGGCTAGCAATGAGCAGTTCTTC
TRBD1 | TRBJ1-2 | TRBV7-9 | - | CASSLAAQGKGYTF | TGTGCCAGCAGCTTAGCGGCACAGGGGAAAGGCTACACCTTC
- | TRBJ1-2 | TRBV12-3/TRBV12-4 | many | CASSLGGANYGYTF | TGTGCCAGCAGTTTAGGCGGGGCTAACTATGGCTACACCTTC
TRBD1 | TRBJ2-2 | TRBV30 | - | CACRQGRNTGELFF | TGTGCCTGTAGACAGGGACGAAACACCGGGGAGCTGTTTTTT
TRBD1 | TRBJ1-1 | TRBV7-8 | - | CASTPRGGGWVWGTEAFF | TGTGCCAGCACCCCAAGGGGAGGGGGCTGGGTCTGGGGGACTGAAGCTTTCTTT
- | TRBJ1-4 | TRBV10-2 | - | CASSESGRGDEKLFF | TGCGCCAGCAGTGAGTCCGGGAGGGGAGATGAAAAACTGTTTTTT
TRBD2 | TRBJ2-1 | TRBV4-2 | - | CASSQEEERGADNEQFF | TGTGCCAGCAGCCAAGAAGAGGAGCGGGGGGCCGACAATGAGCAGTTCTTC
TRBD2 | TRBJ2-7 | TRBV12-3/TRBV12-4 | - | CASSTRGGSSYEQYF | TGTGCCAGCAGTACCCGGGGGGGGAGCTCCTACGAGCAGTACTTC
- | TRBJ2-7 | TRBV6-5 | few | CASSSDEADSYNEQYF | TGTGCCAGCAGCTCCGATGAAGCGGACTCCTACAATGAGCAGTACTTC
- | TRBJ1-2 | TRBV5-1 | - | CASSFNGNGYTF | TGCGCCAGCAGCTTCAACGGGAATGGCTACACCTTC
TRBD1 | TRBJ1-2 | TRBV12-3/TRBV12-4 | few | CASSRGTGHGYTF | TGTGCCAGCAGCCGCGGGACAGGGCATGGCTACACCTTC
- | TRBJ1-4 | TRBV29-1 | many | CSVWNEKLFF | TGCAGCGTTTGGAATGAAAAACTGTTTTTT
TRBD1 | TRBJ2-1 | TRBV3-1 | - | CASSAQGAFYNEQFF | TGTGCCAGCAGCGCCCAGGGGGCCTTTTACAATGAGCAGTTCTTC
TRBD2 | TRBJ2-7 | TRBV6-5 | - | CASSPSGTSSYEQYF | TGTGCCAGCAGTCCTAGCGGAACCAGCTCCTACGAGCAGTACTTC
- | TRBJ2-6 | TRBV11-2 | few | CASSPFVLPPGANVLTF | TGTGCCAGCAGCCCCTTTGTGCTTCCCCCTGGGGCCAACGTCCTGACTTTC
TRBD2 | TRBJ2-5 | TRBV7-9 | few | CASGGGGPYQETQYF | TGTGCTTCCGGGGGGGGTGGACCGTACCAAGAGACCCAGTACTTC